The T cell receptor (beta chain) under discussion was sequenced for a study of Graves' ophthalmopathy and Graves' hyperthyroidism (dated 2018 in TCRdb). With respect to the entire study: Peripheral blood was collected before any treatment was given, at the time of initial diagnosis. After sampling, hyperthyroidism patients received methimazole starting at 30 mg daily, and ophthalmopathy patients received high-dose intravenous methylprednisolone. To explore V-J signatures that distinguish ophthalmopathy from hyperthyroidism, a discovery set of 100 patients was enrolled, made up of 40 to 45 with ophthalmopathy and under 65 with stable hyperthyroidism. The 100 discovery patients were randomly divided into training and test sets at a 7:3 ratio. An independent validation cohort was composed of fewer than 20 hyperthyroidism patients and around 16 patients who later progressed from hyperthyroidism to ophthalmopathy. In over 5 hyperthyroidism patients, the T-cell repertoire of thyroid tissue was compared with the T-cell repertoire of blood. TCR beta repertoire signatures were used to distinguish Graves' ophthalmopathy from Graves' hyperthyroidism and to predict progression to ophthalmopathy. In total, around 130 blood samples were TCR-sequenced: fewer than 50 ophthalmopathy, roughly 80 hyperthyroidism and 17 hyperthyroidism-to-ophthalmopathy patients.

General conclusions and limits of the study: Sample size was not predetermined statistically, and investigators were not blinded to group allocation. Among expanded thyroid clonotypes with frequency above 0.001, most also showed up in blood, which suggests that blood repertoires may reflect the thyroid immune response. In cross-validation, the 13-signature model distinguished ophthalmopathy from stable hyperthyroidism with around 90% sensitivity and around 84% specificity, while in the test set the corresponding values were about 79% and 69%. In validation, the model predicted ophthalmopathy progression with 70.59% sensitivity and approximately 75% specificity; fewer than 15 predicted patients were CT-confirmed with GO in a median of approximately 6.2 months.

Ophthalmopathy patients were characterized by moderately to severely active disease, a Clinical Activity Score of at least 3, a NOSPECS grade of at least 4, and a disease duration under 3 months. Patients with other autoimmune diseases, uncontrolled infections, pregnancy or lactation were excluded. Clinical symptoms, serum thyroxine, TRAb, thyroid ultrasound and orbital computed tomography were used for diagnosis. PBMCs were isolated from more than 8 ml of fresh peripheral blood by Ficoll-Paque density gradient centrifugation. Trizol reagent was used to extract the total RNA, and its quality was then checked on an Agilent 2100 Bioanalyzer. This clonotype came up many times. Its target antigen remains unknown. Per-base quality was not reported, and no clone a single base away is much larger than it. There are 16 amino acids in the CDR3, from cysteine to phenylalanine inclusive. Kept here is only the CDR3 DNA, which spans 48 bases and is read in frame from base 1. V loses 6 bases at its end and J loses 1 base; junction bases beyond the gene matches: 11.

TCR beta CDR3 regions were amplified from RNA transcripts for repertoire sequencing. The first round of RT-PCR was done with HTBI primers and the Qiagen OneStep RT-PCR kit, and was followed by a second round of multiplex PCR, then size selection and purification. Libraries were sequenced paired-end with 100 bp reads on an Illumina HiSeq2000. The published analysis was carried out like this. SOAPnuke was used to process the reads, throwing out any read that had adapters, had uncalled bases, had a mean Phred below 15, or lacked an exact constant-primer or identifier match. COPE v1.2.5 was used to merge high-quality paired reads. Each unique nucleotide sequence was treated as a clonotype, and MiTCR v1.1 was used to align the clonotypes to the IMGT TRB V, D and J references. The analysis was limited to V-J combinations with a frequency above 0.0001, which together covered approximately 99% of repertoires. For each V-J combination, a TCR clonal expansion and chaos score was defined as F50 clonal expansion divided by the chaos observed in the TCRdist matrix. Welch's t-statistics and random forest were used to reduce the features to about twelve V-J combinations, which were then used as input to a naive Bayes classifier. The Morisita-Horn index was used to measure how similar the thyroid and blood repertoires were. Starting from the raw public reads, TCRdb applied fastp trimming at Q25, assembled clones with MiXCR and retained in-frame beta chains. All rows with the same CDR3 protein become a single entry with the most common DNA and genes. TCRdb's processing, not the study's, gives the V and J calls here. In all, the sample holds some 170,000 distinct CDR3 sequences, and 30% to 45% of those were seen once. Around 9.3% of the sample is in the top ten clones.

The sequenced sample consisted of peripheral blood. The chain employs TRBV12-3 or TRBV12-4 and TRBJ1-1; 7 junctional bases match TRBD1. This sequence originates from a man younger than 40 with Graves' ophthalmopathy. Donor details come from another sample of the same person, matched by shared clones. The CDR3 protein: CASSPRQGITNTEAFF. Here is the DNA: TGTGCCAGCAGCCCCCGACAGGGAATAACGAACACTGAAGCTTTCTTT.